This T cell receptor beta chain was retrieved from a study of early stage breast cancer tumors. CDR3 size: 11 residues. Trimming cost V 0 bases and J 13 bases, with 13 bases left between them. Germline V gives CDR1 GTSNPN, CDR2 SVGIG (reference sequence). The protocol was immunoSEQ multiplex PCR, while the TCRdb copy is restricted to in-frame clones and leaves out a portion. The sample holds about 28,000 clones, more than 80% seen once. Sequencing was carried out using blood. The TCR comes from a person aged 55 to 75 with breast cancer. V is TRBV30 and J is TRBJ2-7; unclear D gene. The CDR3 coding sequence is TGTGCCTGGAGTGTACGACTCCCCCCCTACTTC. It specifies CAWSVRLPPYF.